Here is one T cell receptor beta chain with its context. The sample originates from a study of blood T cell repertoires in COVID-19. Study in general: The samples span acute and convalescent COVID-19 from the United States, Italy and Spain. From T cells, B-cell-depleted T cells, or PBMCs came the material, which was cDNA or gDNA.

The repertoire was sequenced with immunoSEQ multiplex PCR; TCRdb's copy has only in-frame clones and lacks some. In the table there are under 250,000 clones, 80% to 90% of which are singletons. Donors were grouped by their self-reported clinical history. A COVID-19 case had been met by exposed participants during the 2 weeks before study entry. Trimming removed 10 bases at V and 2 bases at J, with 11 bases between. The length of the CDR3 is 12 residues. Germline V gene data show CDR1 as LGHNT and CDR2 as FRNRAP. This receptor was obtained from a woman between 40 and 55 years old who had been exposed to COVID-19. The chain couples TRBV12-5 to TRBJ1-2; a weak D match, TRBD1 (6 bases). Sequences were obtained from PBMCs or T cells enriched from blood (not recorded which). The CDR3: CATPQGNYGYTF. The CDR3 DNA is TGTGCTACCCCACAGGGAAACTATGGCTACACCTTC.